Listed below are T cell receptor beta chains from one sample, sequenced in a study of response to subunit inactivated influenza vaccine. A single record per CDR3 protein comes from TCRdb applying MiXCR to the RT-PCR reads. The sample comprises more than 700,000 distinct CDR3 sequences, about 20% of which are singletons, and roughly 10% rests with the top ten. The sample in question was PBMCs from blood, obtained roughly 5 days after vaccination. The receptors originated from a man aged 45-65 years who received an inactivated influenza vaccine. Both conserved end residues are part of each CDR3. A D gene is named only where the DNA matches it firmly. Some rows have no size entry. The others give once, few or many, or a class for an expanded clone.

few	TRBD2	TRBV5-1	TRBJ2-1	CASSSTSGPRNEQFF	TGCGCCAGCAGCTCCACTAGCGGCCCTAGAAATGAGCAGTTCTTC
-	-	TRBV6-1	TRBJ1-2	CASSRGHLYGYTF	TGTGCCAGCAGCCGGGGACACCTCTATGGCTACACCTTC
many	TRBD1	TRBV5-1	TRBJ2-7	CASSPGQGPYEQYF	TGCGCCAGCAGCCCGGGACAGGGACCCTACGAGCAGTACTTC
few	TRBD2	TRBV10-3	TRBJ2-3	CAISGRGGLADTQYF	TGTGCCATCAGTGGGCGGGGGGGCCTTGCAGATACGCAGTATTTT
-	TRBD2	TRBV20-1	TRBJ2-1	CSARLAGGSSYNEQFF	TGCAGTGCTAGACTAGCGGGGGGATCCTCCTACAATGAGCAGTTCTTC
-	TRBD1	TRBV4-3	TRBJ1-2	CASSQDPQGAPPGGYTF	TGCGCCAGCAGCCAAGATCCCCAGGGGGCCCCTCCGGGCGGCTACACCTTC
-	-	TRBV4-2	TRBJ2-2	CASSQGSLVRGDNTGELFF	TGTGCCAGCAGCCAGGGATCCCTAGTCAGGGGGGATAACACCGGGGAGCTGTTTTTT
few	-	TRBV5-5	TRBJ1-5	CASSLFPGNNQPQHF	TGTGCCAGCAGCTTGTTTCCAGGGAACAATCAGCCCCAGCATTTT
-	TRBD1	TRBV5-1	TRBJ1-1	CASSLRSRTGNTEAFF	TGCGCCAGCAGCCTACGGAGTAGGACAGGGAACACTGAAGCTTTCTTT
-	-	TRBV7-2	TRBJ2-3	CASSFTIADTQYF	TGTGCCAGCAGCTTCACGATTGCAGATACGCAGTATTTT
few	-	TRBV20-1	TRBJ2-3	CSANSGPGTSTDTQYF	TGCAGTGCTAACTCTGGCCCCGGGACTAGCACAGATACGCAGTATTTT
-	TRBD2	TRBV27	TRBJ2-3	CASSPLTSADTQYF	TGTGCCAGCAGTCCACTGACTAGCGCAGATACGCAGTATTTT
many	-	TRBV6-1	TRBJ2-1	CASSRTAHYNEQFF	TGTGCCAGCAGCCGGACCGCTCACTACAATGAGCAGTTCTTC
few	TRBD1	TRBV5-1	TRBJ2-1	CASSLGGTGANEQFF	TGCGCCAGCAGCTTGGGGGGGACAGGGGCCAATGAGCAGTTCTTC
-	TRBD1	TRBV14	TRBJ2-7	CASSQRDRGTYEQYF	TGTGCCAGCAGCCAACGAGACAGGGGTACCTACGAGCAGTACTTC
few	-	TRBV7-9	TRBJ1-1	CASSLLGSDTEAFF	TGTGCCAGCAGCTTACTGGGGTCGGACACTGAAGCTTTCTTT
many	-	TRBV29-1	TRBJ2-7	CSVEMYTPDSSYEQYF	TGCAGCGTCGAAATGTACACGCCTGACAGTTCCTACGAGCAGTACTTC
few	TRBD2	TRBV12-3/TRBV12-4	TRBJ2-1	CASSRGYSGGALDEQFF	TGTGCCAGCAGCCGCGGATATTCCGGGGGGGCCTTGGATGAGCAGTTCTTC
few	-	TRBV9	TRBJ2-7	CASSVGFRDYEQYF	TGTGCCAGCAGCGTAGGGTTCAGGGACTACGAGCAGTACTTC
-	TRBD2	TRBV10-3	TRBJ2-1	CAISESIALGLAGDNGQFF	TGTGCCATCAGTGAGTCGATCGCCTTGGGACTAGCGGGAGACAATGGGCAGTTCTTC
few	-	TRBV6-5	TRBJ2-2	CASSYGGRVTGELFF	TGTGCCAGCAGTTACGGGGGCAGGGTGACCGGGGAGCTGTTTTTT
few	-	TRBV4-2	TRBJ1-1	CATRPGANTEAFF	TGTGCCACCAGGCCTGGGGCCAACACTGAAGCTTTCTTT
-	TRBD1	TRBV7-2	TRBJ1-2	CASSGRQGVVYGYTF	TGTGCCAGCAGCGGGCGACAGGGGGTGGTTTATGGCTACACCTTC
-	TRBD1	TRBV18	TRBJ2-2	CASSPSLTGSNTGELFF	TGTGCCAGCTCACCAAGTCTGACAGGGTCGAACACCGGGGAGCTGTTTTTT
-	TRBD1	TRBV28	TRBJ2-6	CASRITGVGANVLTF	TGTGCCAGCAGAATAACAGGGGTTGGGGCCAACGTCCTGACTTTC
many	-	TRBV24-1	TRBJ1-2	CATSDWANYGYTF	TGTGCCACCAGTGATTGGGCTAACTATGGCTACACCTTC
few	TRBD2	TRBV29-1	TRBJ2-4	CSVGWGGRNIQYF	TGCAGCGTTGGCTGGGGAGGGAGGAACATTCAGTACTTC
few	TRBD1	TRBV12-3/TRBV12-4	TRBJ2-5	CASSLAPGTGQETQYF	TGTGCCAGCAGTTTGGCTCCTGGGACAGGGCAAGAGACCCAGTACTTC
many	-	TRBV10-3	TRBJ1-1	CAIIGDGYTEAFF	TGTGCCATCATCGGGGACGGGTACACTGAAGCTTTCTTT
few	-	TRBV4-3	TRBJ2-1	CASSQGQTSGFEQFF	TGCGCCAGCAGCCAAGGACAAACTTCGGGCTTTGAGCAGTTCTTC
-	TRBD1	TRBV27	TRBJ2-6	CASSTRTGQGHSGANVLTF	TGTGCCAGCAGTACCCGAACGGGACAGGGTCACTCTGGGGCCAACGTCCTGACTTTC
-	TRBD2	TRBV12-3/TRBV12-4	TRBJ2-7	CASIGSGPSGRRGEQYF	TGTGCCAGCATAGGAAGCGGGCCTAGCGGGAGGAGGGGCGAGCAGTACTTC
few	TRBD1	TRBV7-8	TRBJ2-1	CASSLLRGAGQGYNEQFF	TGTGCCAGCAGCTTACTTAGGGGGGCGGGACAGGGGTACAATGAGCAGTTCTTC
few	TRBD1	TRBV7-2	TRBJ1-2	CASSRRGPWGYTF	TGTGCCAGCAGCCGCAGGGGGCCCTGGGGCTACACCTTC
-	-	TRBV11-1	TRBJ2-7	CASSLQVGDEQYF	TGTGCCAGCAGCTTACAAGTGGGCGACGAGCAGTACTTC
-	-	TRBV5-1	TRBJ2-5	CASSLNSDETQYF	TGCGCCAGCAGCCTGAACAGCGACGAGACCCAGTACTTC
-	TRBD1	TRBV6-5	TRBJ1-3	CASSYYGQASSGNTIYF	TGTGCCAGCAGTTACTATGGACAGGCAAGCTCTGGAAACACCATATATTTT
few	TRBD2	TRBV20-1	TRBJ2-4	CSAGGGPPHGVIQYF	TGCAGTGCTGGCGGGGGGCCCCCCCACGGTGTCATTCAGTACTTC
many	-	TRBV29-1	TRBJ2-1	CSVEGLVGLGKPYNEQFF	TGCAGCGTTGAAGGGTTGGTGGGTTTAGGGAAACCCTACAATGAGCAGTTCTTC
few	-	TRBV6-2/TRBV6-3	TRBJ2-5	CASSLLLDGQETQYF	TGTGCCAGCAGTTTACTCCTCGACGGTCAAGAGACCCAGTACTTC
-	-	TRBV19	TRBJ2-1	CASSPGAGVYNEQFF	TGTGCCAGTAGTCCGGGGGCAGGGGTGTACAATGAGCAGTTCTTC
-	-	TRBV28	TRBJ2-1	CASSLSGENSYNEQFF	TGTGCCAGCAGTTTATCCGGGGAAAACTCCTACAATGAGCAGTTCTTC
few	-	TRBV12-3/TRBV12-4	TRBJ2-3	CASSFMRTDTQYF	TGTGCCAGCAGTTTTATGAGGACAGATACGCAGTATTTT
-	-	TRBV5-1	TRBJ2-2	CASNLHTSTSGTGELFF	TGCGCCAGCAACCTTCACACCTCCACTAGTGGCACCGGGGAGCTGTTTTTT
many	-	TRBV5-5	TRBJ2-1	CASSLDSFLFF	TGTGCCAGCAGCTTAGACTCTTTTCTGTTCTTC
few	TRBD1	TRBV18	TRBJ1-1	CASSLQTGYTEAFF	TGTGCCAGCTCACTCCAGACAGGGTACACTGAAGCTTTCTTT
-	TRBD2	TRBV15	TRBJ2-3	CATSRSRTSGSTDTQYF	TGTGCCACCAGCAGATCCCGGACTAGCGGGAGCACAGATACGCAGTATTTT
-	TRBD1	TRBV5-1	TRBJ1-1	CASSPRGSMNTEAFF	TGCGCCAGCAGCCCCAGGGGGTCTATGAACACTGAAGCTTTCTTT
few	-	TRBV16	TRBJ2-7	CASSQRDKGEQYF	TGTGCCAGCAGCCAACGGGACAAAGGCGAGCAGTACTTC
few	-	TRBV29-1	TRBJ2-3	CSVETRVALAQYF	TGCAGCGTTGAGACCCGGGTAGCCTTGGCGCAGTATTTT
-	-	TRBV4-1	TRBJ1-1	CASSQVGGQNTEAFF	TGCGCCAGCAGCCAAGTGGGCGGCCAGAACACTGAAGCTTTCTTT
-	TRBD2	TRBV5-4	TRBJ2-1	CASSSGGGGSSYNEQFF	TGTGCCAGCAGCTCGGGCGGGGGTGGAAGCTCCTACAATGAGCAGTTCTTC